This TCR beta chain was observed in a study of shared clonotypes between healthy human individuals. Study information: The study enrolled a couple of women and a few men aged 18 to 49. A donor's plate count was three for CD4 naive and three for CD4 memory; CD8 naive had two and CD8 memory one.

In this sample, this clone turned up many times. The antigen is not known. The repertoire was sequenced with immunoSEQ multiplex PCR; TCRdb's copy has only in-frame clones and lacks some. The sample records around 720,000 clones, more than 70% being singletons. The CDR3 runs to 17 residues. J lost 8 bases, V lost 5 bases, and 15 bases had no gene match. Germline V gene lookup returns CDR1 MNHEY and CDR2 SMNVEV (reference sequence). General observations from the study: Tissue TCR repertoires likely differ from these blood-only repertoires.

The TCR sequence derives from a woman aged 25 to 39 in good health. The gene calls are TRBV27 and TRBJ1-4; TRBD1 matches 9 bases. Sequencing used memory CD4+ T cells sorted from blood. Described subset: CD45RA-negative fraction. This chain's CDR3 is CASSSRDRVNPLEKLFF. The CDR3 DNA sequence: TGTGCCAGCAGTAGCAGGGACAGGGTGAATCCGCTCGAAAAACTGTTTTTT.